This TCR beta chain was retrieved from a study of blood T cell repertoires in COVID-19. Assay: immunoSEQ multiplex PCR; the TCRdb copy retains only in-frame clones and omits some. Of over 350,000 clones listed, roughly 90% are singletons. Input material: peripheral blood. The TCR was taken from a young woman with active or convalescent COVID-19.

The CDR3 DNA sequence: TGTGCCAGCAGCCATAAGCAGTTCCAGGGTCTCTCTGGAAACACCATATATTTT. Protein: CASSHKQFQGLSGNTIYF. The genes are TRBV14 and TRBJ1-3; TRBD1 is a possible D gene (5 bases). CDR3 length: 18 amino acids. V lost 3 bases and J lost 0, with 18 bases in between. Germline CDR1 is SGHDN and CDR2 is FVKESK.